A single T cell receptor beta chain is shown here with its context. Just one base apart from a much larger clone, this may be a read error. It was with a sample-barcoded 5' primer and a J-beta primer mix that a second PCR of about 7 to 12 cycles was run. TCRdb itself ran the 5' RACE reads through MiXCR, one entry per CDR3 protein. Found here are 700,000 to 950,000 distinct CDR3 sequences, roughly 43% of them singletons; the top ten hold 20% to 25%. The sample belongs to a study of blood T cells in healthy people across ages. CDR3 length equals 14 residues. Germline V gene lookup returns CDR1 DFQATT and CDR2 SNEGSKA (reference sequence).

The sequencing input was blood. V gene TRBV20-1 combines with J gene TRBJ2-1, with D unresolved. The end of the DNA fits TRBJ2-7 better, so the J call may be wrong. This receptor was taken from a woman between 55 and 75 years old in good health. CDR3 bases: TGCAGTGTTCCTCGTTCCTCCCGCGGCAATGAGCAGTACTTC. This translates into CSVPRSSRGNEQYF.